The 17 T cell receptor beta chains below were found in one sample sequenced in a study of cytomegalovirus exposure and HLA in healthy donors. Assay: immunoSEQ multiplex PCR; the TCRdb copy retains only in-frame clones and omits some. The table includes a few hundred thousand clones, around 80% detected once. Sequenced input: PBMCs. Receptor source: a woman between 25 and 40 years old in good health and CMV-seropositive.

The rearrangement uses TRBV30 and TRBJ1-2; possibly TRBD1 for D (5 bases). This CDR3 comprises 16 residues. Per germline, CDR1 GTSNPN and CDR2 SVGIG (reference sequence). V was cut by 3 bases and J by 7 bases, with 24 bases left in between. The CDR3 is CAWRLSGVATQAGYTF. CDR3 bases: TGTGCCTGGAGACTCTCGGGGGTAGCGACCCAGGCTGGCTACACCTTC.

Only a few counts were recorded for this clone. The gene calls are TRBV29-1 and TRBJ1-2; the D is unclear. This CDR3 contains 13 residues. Germline V gene lookup returns CDR1 SQVTM and CDR2 ANQGSEA. V was shortened by 0 bases and J by 4 bases, with 9 bases between the two germline ends. The CDR3 DNA sequence: TGCAGCGTTGAAGAGGTATTGGGCTATGGCTACACCTTC. This translates into CSVEEVLGYGYTF.

The rearrangement joins TRBV28 to TRBJ2-3; D is unresolved. The CDR3 contains 12 residues. V was pared by 6 bases and J by 6 bases, with 10 bases between. The germline CDR1 and CDR2 sequences are MDHEN and SYDVKM. The CDR3 sequence: CASRSLGDTQYF. DNA of the CDR3: TGTGCCAGCAGGTCCCTAGGGGATACGCAGTATTTT.

The genes are TRBV6-1 and TRBJ2-1; 7 nucleotides align to TRBD2. Germline-derived CDR1 and CDR2 are MNHNS and SASEGT. CDR3 length: 16 amino acids. V shed 1 base, J shed 5 bases, and the junction held 8 bases outside the gene matches. DNA of the CDR3: TGTGCCAGCAGTGAAGTTCTAGCGGATACCCACAATGAGCAGTTCTTC. Its protein is CASSEVLADTHNEQFF.

This chain uses TRBV11-2 with TRBJ2-5, with D possibly TRBD1 on 5 matching bases. This CDR3 is 17 amino acids long. CDR1 is SGHAT and CDR2 is FQNNGV in the germline V gene. Trimming left V 6 bases short and J 4 bases short, with 24 bases between. The CDR3 reads CASRKGASFSQAETQYF. For the CDR3, the DNA is TGTGCCAGCAGGAAAGGGGCATCTTTTTCCCAAGCAGAGACCCAGTACTTC.

The CDR3 sequence is CASPGGAGYEQYF. For the CDR3, the DNA is TGTGCCTCCCCGGGGGGAGCGGGCTACGAGCAGTACTTC. J is TRBJ2-7 and V is TRBV30; 7 nucleotides align to TRBD2. Germline V gives CDR1 GTSNPN, CDR2 SVGIG (reference sequence). With 7 bases clipped from V and 3 bases from J, the junction kept 9 bases outside the gene matches. This CDR3 region has 13 residues.

The gene calls are TRBV28 and TRBJ2-7; TRBD2 matches 8 bases. The junction had 15 bases not matched to a gene; V was cut back by 4 bases and J by 4 bases. This CDR3 contains 17 residues. CDR1 and CDR2 (germline): MDHEN, SYDVKM. The CDR3 DNA follows: TGTGCCAGCAGTTCGGAGGGACTAGGTTTGGGCCTTTACGAGCAGTACTTC. As protein: CASSSEGLGLGLYEQYF.

The chain uses TRBV2 and TRBJ2-2; 9 bases are a match to TRBD2. CDR3 size: 15 residues. V was pared by 3 bases and J by 7 bases, with 6 bases of the junction left unmatched. Germline values: CDR1 SNHLY, CDR2 FYNNEI. The CDR3 spells CASSDSGSFGGELFF. The CDR3 bases are TGTGCCAGCAGTGATAGCGGGAGTTTCGGCGGGGAGCTGTTTTTT.

CDR3 coding DNA: TGCAGCGTAGGGACAGGGGGTATGGACACCATATATTTT. Amino acids: CSVGTGGMDTIYF. V is TRBV29-1 and J is TRBJ1-3; 11 positions agree with TRBD1. CDR3 size: 13 residues. Germline values: CDR1 SQVTM, CDR2 ANQGSEA. J was trimmed by 8 bases and V by 6 bases; bases with no gene match: 6.

This chain uses TRBV6-5 with TRBJ1-1; D is possibly TRBD1 (5 bases). Trimming stripped 4 bases from V and 4 bases from J, with 16 bases between. The CDR3 totals 15 residues. CDR1 and CDR2 (germline): MNHEY, SVGAGI. CDR3 sequence reads: CASSSPWGGTTEAFF. In DNA form, the CDR3 reads TGTGCCAGCAGTTCACCCTGGGGAGGGACCACTGAAGCTTTCTTT.

The sample holds a few counts of this clone. This sequence joins TRBV5-1 and TRBJ2-7; the D is unclear. The CDR3 sequence is 16 residues long. V was shortened by 0 bases and J by 4 bases, with 17 bases between the two germline ends. The V gene's germline CDR1 is SGHRS and CDR2 YFSETQ. The CDR3 loop reads CASSLVAISRPYEQYF. As DNA, the CDR3 is TGCGCCAGCAGCTTGGTTGCCATCTCGAGACCATACGAGCAGTACTTC.

In the case of this clone: The sample contains more than one DNA sequence encoding this CDR3. CDR3 in amino acids: CASSPRGTEAFF. Written as DNA, the CDR3 is TGTGCCAGCAGTCCCCGGGGCACTGAAGCTTTCTTT. The chain couples TRBV27 to TRBJ1-1; unclear D gene. The CDR3 runs to 12 residues. Germline CDR1 reads MNHEY; CDR2 reads SMNVEV (reference sequence). Trimming shortened V by 5 bases and J by 4 bases, and 8 bases separated the two germline ends.

V is TRBV19 and J is TRBJ1-1; possible D gene TRBD1, 5 bases. In germline, CDR1 is LNHDA, CDR2 SQIVND (reference sequence). V was cut by 1 base and J by 11 bases, with 14 bases left in between. The CDR3 consists of 13 residues. Here the CDR3 reads CASSIGVGREAFF. CDR3 coding DNA: TGTGCCAGTAGTATAGGAGTGGGGCGCGAGGCTTTCTTT.

The chain is built from TRBV29-1 and TRBJ2-7; D is unclear. Germline CDR1 is SQVTM and CDR2 is ANQGSEA. Trimming stripped 8 bases from V and 5 bases from J, with 16 bases between. This CDR3 region has 12 residues. CDR3 protein: CSPCLAKNEQYF. Here the CDR3 DNA reads TGCAGCCCGTGTTTGGCTAAAAACGAGCAGTACTTC.

The CDR3 region has the DNA TGTGCCAGCATCAGGACTAGCGGGAGGGTACGCACAGATACGCAGTATTTT. Protein sequence: CASIRTSGRVRTDTQYF. This rearrangement joins TRBV2 to TRBJ2-3, with 15 bases fitting TRBD2. Trimming removed 7 bases from V and 1 base from J; junction bases left unmatched: 6. CDR1 is SNHLY, CDR2 FYNNEI, per germline. The CDR3 covers 17 residues.

The rearrangement joins TRBV5-8 to TRBJ2-7, with 7 bases identical to TRBD1. Germline-derived CDR1 and CDR2 are SGHTS and YDEGEE. This CDR3 has 13 amino acids. V shed 4 bases and J 3 bases; nucleotides not matched to a gene: 4. This chain's CDR3 is CASSLGQVYEQYF. The CDR3 region has the DNA TGTGCCAGCAGCCTCGGACAGGTCTACGAGCAGTACTTC.

CDR3 loop: CSVTGTGGRTQETQYF. The CDR3 bases are TGCAGCGTCACCGGGACAGGGGGGAGAACCCAAGAGACCCAGTACTTC. The chain carries TRBV29-1 and TRBJ2-5, with 11 bases matching TRBD1. J was trimmed by 1 base and V by 6 bases; bases with no gene match: 10. Per the germline V gene, CDR1 is SQVTM and CDR2 is ANQGSEA. This CDR3 is built from 16 residues.